This T cell receptor (beta chain) was documented in a study of T-cell memory formation after mild COVID-19. Notes on the study in general: Contracting CD8+ clones were enriched in EMRA, CD4+ mainly in CM and EM. Confirmation of SARS-CoV-2 specificity was lacking for second-wave clones peaking day 37. Cross-reactive memory appears to have joined, as suggested by some responding clones showing up in pre-infection memory. CD4/CD8 balance characterized clones contracting day 15 to 85, and CD4+ skew characterized later expanders.

Notes on this clonotype: Its target is unknown.

V was pared by 0 bases and J by 5 bases, with 5 bases of the junction left unmatched. The CDR3 consists of 15 residues. Germline V gene sequence: CDR1 LGHDT, CDR2 YNNKEL (reference sequence). TCRdb itself ran the 5' RACE reads through MiXCR, one entry per CDR3 protein. The table lists a few hundred thousand distinct CDR3 sequences, about 17% of them singletons. Sequencing was carried out using PBMCs or a T cell subset sorted from them (not recorded which). The clonotype was recovered from a man aged 18 to 29 who had mild COVID-19 (a few samples of this study predate the infection). Cell type and time point are not known. The V gene is TRBV3-1, the J gene TRBJ1-2, with 8 bases aligning to TRBD1. In nucleotides, the CDR3 is TGTGCCAGCAGCCAAGATGCCGGACAGGGATATGGCTACACCTTC. This codes for CASSQDAGQGYGYTF.